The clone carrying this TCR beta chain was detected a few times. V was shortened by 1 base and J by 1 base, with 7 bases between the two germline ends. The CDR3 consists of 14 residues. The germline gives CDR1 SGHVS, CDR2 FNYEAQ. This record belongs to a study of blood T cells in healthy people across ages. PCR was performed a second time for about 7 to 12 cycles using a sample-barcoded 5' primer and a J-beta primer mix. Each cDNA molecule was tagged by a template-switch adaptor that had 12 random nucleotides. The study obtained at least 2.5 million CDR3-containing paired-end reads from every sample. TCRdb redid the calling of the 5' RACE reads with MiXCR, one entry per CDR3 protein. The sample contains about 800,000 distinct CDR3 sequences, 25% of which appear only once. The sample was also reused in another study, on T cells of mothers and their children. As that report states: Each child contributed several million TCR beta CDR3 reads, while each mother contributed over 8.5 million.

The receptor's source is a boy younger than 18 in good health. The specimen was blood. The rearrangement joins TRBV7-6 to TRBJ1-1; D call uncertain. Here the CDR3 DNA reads TGTGCCAGCAGCTTAGGGGTGGGGAACACTGAAGCTTTCTTT. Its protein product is CASSLGVGNTEAFF.